This paragraph reports one T cell receptor beta chain. Its antigen is not identified. CD45RO/CCR7/CD25/CD127/CD95/CD27 sorting isolated CD4+ naive, central memory, regulatory and stem cell-like memory cells. CDR3 length: 14 residues. V dropped 4 bases and J dropped 0 bases, with 9 bases sitting between them. CDR1 SGHNT and CDR2 YYREEE come from the germline V gene (reference sequence). The source of the sample is a study of beta chain features in type 1 diabetes. Study outcomes and limitations: Equally in patients and controls, shorter templates might have been favored by PCR. Shortening that was moderate but significant affected the TCRB CDR3s of Type 1 diabetes patients in all four CD4+ subsets.

Expressed TCRB transcripts were sequenced, since all the RNA that had been isolated was reverse transcribed. Using immunoSEQ multiplex PCR, the repertoire was profiled, and TCRdb retains in-frame clones only, with some absent. Of over 150,000 clones in the sample, about 7.9% were seen once. The sequencing input was central memory CD4+ T cells from blood. The sequence derives from a man in his late teens or twenties with type 1 diabetes. The chain employs TRBV5-4 and TRBJ2-3, with a weak D call TRBD1 (6 bases). The CDR3 reads CASSADRSTDTQYF. In DNA, the CDR3 is TGTGCCAGCAGCGCCGACAGGAGCACAGATACGCAGTATTTT.